Following are 18 T cell receptor beta chains from one sample sequenced in a study of cytomegalovirus exposure and HLA in healthy donors. Method: immunoSEQ multiplex PCR; TCRdb's copy keeps in-frame clones and lacks some. This sample has 250,000 to 350,000 clones, with 86% found just once. The sequenced material came from PBMCs. The receptors come from a woman aged 18 to 35 in good health and CMV-seronegative.

This chain links TRBV11-2 with TRBJ2-1; 15 bases align to TRBD2. Germline lookup yields CDR1 SGHAT and CDR2 FQNNGV. The CDR3 consists of 16 residues. V dropped 5 bases and J dropped 7; count of bases not matched to a gene: 6. The DNA for the CDR3 is TGTGCCAGCAGCCCATGGACTAGCGGGAGGGGAAATGAGCAGTTCTTC. Its protein product is CASSPWTSGRGNEQFF.

The chain employs TRBV20-1 and TRBJ1-2, with D possibly TRBD1 on 5 matching bases. The CDR3 spans 11 residues. CDR1 is DFQATT and CDR2 is SNEGSKA in the germline V gene (reference sequence). Trimming removed 5 bases from V and 8 bases from J, with 12 bases in between. The CDR3 DNA reads as TGCAGTGCTTGGGGCGCGCGGGGCTACACCTTC. Amino acid sequence: CSAWGARGYTF.

V is TRBV25-1 and J is TRBJ1-4; D gene ambiguous. This CDR3 is 15 amino acids long. Trimming shortened V by 6 bases and J by 5 bases, and 16 bases separated the two germline ends. Germline values: CDR1 MGHDK, CDR2 SYGVNS. The CDR3 DNA follows: TGTGCCAGCAGCCCGGGTGTTAGGGAGAATGAAAAACTGTTTTTT. It is translated as CASSPGVRENEKLFF.

This chain connects TRBV6-5 to TRBJ1-5, with D perhaps matching TRBD1 (6 bases). Trimming removed 0 bases from V and 6 bases from J, with 9 bases in between. This CDR3 has 14 residues. The germline CDR1 and CDR2 sequences are MNHEY and SVGAGI. The chain's CDR3 is CASSYSEDSQPQHF. The CDR3 nucleotides read TGTGCCAGCAGTTACTCGGAGGACAGTCAGCCCCAGCATTTT.

V gene TRBV27 combines with J gene TRBJ2-3; 9 bases map to TRBD2. The length of the CDR3 is 16 residues. Trimming took 0 bases from V and 3 from J; bases not matched to a gene: 4. The germline gives CDR1 MNHEY, CDR2 SMNVEV (reference sequence). CDR3 nucleotides: TGTGCCAGCAGTTTATCGTGGCTAGCGGGGACAGATACGCAGTATTTT. This codes for CASSLSWLAGTDTQYF.

The chain carries TRBV29-1 and TRBJ2-1; D unresolved. Trimming removed 4 bases from V and 0 bases from J, with 13 bases in between. Germline CDR1 reads SQVTM; CDR2 reads ANQGSEA. The CDR3 consists of 15 residues. This chain's CDR3 is CSVGVRRSSYNEQFF. Written as DNA, the CDR3 is TGCAGCGTTGGAGTTAGGAGAAGCTCCTACAATGAGCAGTTCTTC.

In nucleotides, the CDR3 is TGTGCCACCAGCAGAGATTACGGGACTAGCGCGAACAATGAGCAGTTCTTC. Protein product: CATSRDYGTSANNEQFF. The chain recombines TRBV15 with TRBJ2-1; 10 nucleotides align to TRBD2. The CDR3 is 17 residues long. The germline V gene encodes CDR1 LNHNV and CDR2 YYDKDF (reference sequence). The J segment lost 5 bases and the V segment lost 0 bases, leaving 7 bases of the junction unmatched.

The genes are TRBV9 and TRBJ2-7, with 13 bases identical to TRBD2. With 5 bases clipped from V and 0 bases from J, the junction kept 2 bases outside the gene matches. This CDR3 has 15 amino acids. Germline lookup yields CDR1 SGDLS and CDR2 YYNGEE. As DNA, the CDR3 is TGTGCCAGCAGTCGGACTAGCGGGAGCTCCTACGAGCAGTACTTC. This gives the protein CASSRTSGSSYEQYF.

CDR3 sequence reads: CASILRSENNEQFF. CDR3 DNA: TGTGCCAGCATCCTACGTAGCGAGAACAATGAGCAGTTCTTC. The chain is built from TRBV28 and TRBJ2-1; D is perhaps TRBD2 (5 bases). Between the trimmed V and J ends, which lost 7 bases and 5 bases, there was a span of 15 bases. The CDR3 covers 14 residues. Germline lookup yields CDR1 MDHEN and CDR2 SYDVKM.

As DNA, the CDR3 is TGCGCCAGCAGCCAAGTGGGGCTAGCGGGTGCTGAGCAGTTCTTC. Translated, it gives CASSQVGLAGAEQFF. V is TRBV4-3 and J is TRBJ2-1; 8 positions agree with TRBD2. Germline V gene data show CDR1 as LGHNA and CDR2 as YSLEER. Trimming cost V 1 base and J 9 bases; bases outside gene matches: 8. The CDR3 spans 15 residues.

As DNA, the CDR3 is TGTGCCAGCAGCTTTCTCAGGGAAGACGGGGAGCTGTTTTTT. Amino acid sequence: CASSFLREDGELFF. J is TRBJ2-2 and V is TRBV5-6, with D perhaps TRBD1 (5 bases). The CDR3 is 14 amino acids. Germline V lookup: CDR1 SGHDT, CDR2 YYEEEE. Trimming left V 2 bases short and J 7 bases short, with 12 bases between.

The rearrangement joins TRBV10-3 to TRBJ1-5; D unresolved. Trimming left V 0 bases short and J 4 bases short, with 7 bases between. This CDR3 is 14 amino acids long. Germline V lookup: CDR1 ENHRY, CDR2 SYGVKD. CDR3 sequence: CAISESSGNQPQHF. CDR3 in DNA: TGTGCCATCAGTGAGTCGTCGGGGAATCAGCCCCAGCATTTT.

The chain recombines TRBV29-1 with TRBJ2-1, with TRBD2 matching over 8 bases. Per the germline V gene, CDR1 is SQVTM and CDR2 is ANQGSEA. There are 11 residues in the CDR3. Germline trimming cut 6 bases from V and 10 bases from J; bases unmatched to any gene: 5. In nucleotides, the CDR3 is TGCAGCGTAGCGGGGGCTGTCGAGCAGTTCTTC. This sequence encodes CSVAGAVEQFF.

The V gene is TRBV28, the J gene TRBJ2-2; D may be TRBD1 (6 bases). The germline V and J ends were trimmed by 5 bases and 6 bases, with 16 bases remaining between them. Germline V lookup: CDR1 MDHEN, CDR2 SYDVKM. This CDR3 is 15 amino acids long. The DNA for the CDR3 is TGTGCCAGCAGTCGATCCACAGGGTTGGCCGGGGAGCTGTTTTTT. This translates into CASSRSTGLAGELFF.

V gene TRBV9 combines with J gene TRBJ2-4; perhaps TRBD2 as D (7 bases). Germline V CDR1 and CDR2: SGDLS, YYNGEE. V lost 7 bases, J lost 0 bases, and 17 bases lay in between. This CDR3 is 16 amino acids long. The CDR3 region has the DNA TGTGCCAGCGGCGGGGGCGGGGATCTAGCCAAAAACATTCAGTACTTC. Translation: CASGGGGDLAKNIQYF.

The chain carries TRBV27 and TRBJ2-5; 7 bases line up with TRBD1. The CDR3 sequence is 13 residues long. Trimming removed 8 bases from V and 5 bases from J; junction bases left unmatched: 8. Germline-derived CDR1 and CDR2 are MNHEY and SMNVEV (reference sequence). CDR3 coding DNA: TGTGCCAGCCGCCTAGGGGGCTATGAGACCCAGTACTTC. This sequence encodes CASRLGGYETQYF.

This clone was seen once. The chain employs TRBV6-4 and TRBJ1-3, with D hard to call. The CDR3 covers 17 residues. V gave up 2 bases and J gave up 0 bases, with 14 bases separating them. Germline loops: CDR1 MRHNA, CDR2 SNTAGT. Here the CDR3 DNA reads TGTGCCAGCAGTGACGTATCCGGGGAGAGCTCTGGAAACACCATATATTTT. Amino acid sequence: CASSDVSGESSGNTIYF.

V is TRBV10-3 and J is TRBJ1-2, with D maybe TRBD1 (5 bases). CDR1 and CDR2 from the germline V gene are ENHRY and SYGVKD. The V and J ends lost 6 bases and 3 bases respectively, with 11 bases between them. The CDR3 consists of 13 residues. The CDR3 is CAISEARDYGYTF. DNA for the CDR3: TGTGCCATCAGCGAAGCCAGGGACTATGGCTACACCTTC.